This is a list of T cell receptor beta chains from one sample in a study of CD8 T cells in Susac syndrome. TCRdb processed the immunoSEQ multiplex PCR reads anew with MiXCR; each CDR3 protein has one entry. The table shows 100,000 to 150,000 distinct CDR3 sequences, with approximately 93% occurring only once. Sequencing input: CD8+ T cells from PBMCs. The receptor set was obtained from a human donor with multiple sclerosis. Both conserved end residues are part of each CDR3. A D gene is named only where the DNA matches it firmly. Clone size is shown for a subset of rows, as once, few, many or a class of expanded clone.

TRBV27	15	TRBD2	NA	TRBJ2-1	TGTGCCAGCAGTTCCGGGACTAGCGGGAGGAATGAGCAGTTCTTC	CASSSGTSGRNEQFF
TRBV5-1	14	NA	NA	TRBJ2-1	TGCGCCAGCAGCTTGAAGGGACCTTCGAATGAGCAGTTCTTC	CASSLKGPSNEQFF
TRBV7-9	12	TRBD1	NA	TRBJ1-2	TGTGCCAGCAGCGCCGACAGGGGAGGCTACACCTTC	CASSADRGGYTF
TRBV9	16	TRBD2	NA	TRBJ2-1	TGTGCCAGCAGCGCAGAAGCGGGAGTAGGGCCCAATGAGCAGTTCTTC	CASSAEAGVGPNEQFF
TRBV10-3	15	TRBD1	NA	TRBJ1-1	TGTGCCATCAGTGAGCCGACAGGGGGGAACACTGAAGCTTTCTTT	CAISEPTGGNTEAFF
TRBV3-1	12	NA	once	TRBJ2-3	TGTGCCAGCAGCCAAGACTCTAGTACGCAGTATTTT	CASSQDSSTQYF
TRBV6-4	15	TRBD2	once	TRBJ2-1	TGTGCCAGCAGCCTAGCGGGGGGAATCTACAATGAGCAGTTCTTC	CASSLAGGIYNEQFF
TRBV7-9	17	NA	NA	TRBJ2-3	TGTGCCAGCAGCCGCCCCGCCGGGAGATCTGTCACAGATACGCAGTATTTT	CASSRPAGRSVTDTQYF
TRBV7-7	13	NA	NA	TRBJ1-1	TGTGCTAGCAGCCTGGACCTCTCTTCTACAGCTTTCTTT	CASSLDLSSTAFF
TRBV6-4	14	TRBD2	NA	TRBJ2-3	TGTGCCAGCAGTGAGGCGGGGGGCACAGATACGCAGTATTTT	CASSEAGGTDTQYF
TRBV20-1	13	NA	NA	TRBJ1-1	TGCAGTGCAAAGGACAGCATGAACACTGAAGCTTTCTTT	CSAKDSMNTEAFF
TRBV27	14	NA	NA	TRBJ1-1	TGTGCCAGCAGTCTCACGGTGGCGAACACTGAAGCTTTCTTT	CASSLTVANTEAFF
TRBV12-3/TRBV12-4	14	NA	NA	TRBJ1-6	TGTGCCAGCAGTTGGAGAGGCAGGAATTCACCCCTCCACTTT	CASSWRGRNSPLHF
TRBV12-3/TRBV12-4	15	NA	once	TRBJ2-4	TGTGCCAGCAGTTTTTGGCAGGGAGTCAGAAACATTCAGTACTTC	CASSFWQGVRNIQYF
TRBV4-1	13	NA	NA	TRBJ1-1	TGCGCCAGCAGCCATGCGGGTAATACTGAAGCTTTCTTT	CASSHAGNTEAFF
TRBV9	12	NA	NA	TRBJ1-2	TGTGCCAGCAGCGTAGCCAGGGATGGCTACACCTTC	CASSVARDGYTF
TRBV4-1	16	NA	NA	TRBJ1-4	TGCGCCAGCAGCCAAGATCCCGGACTGCGTAATGAAAAACTGTTTTTT	CASSQDPGLRNEKLFF
TRBV4-1	14	TRBD1	NA	TRBJ2-7	TGCGCCAGCAGCCAGGCGACAGGGGAGTACGAGCAGTACTTC	CASSQATGEYEQYF
TRBV7-6	14	NA	NA	TRBJ2-3	TGTGCCAGCAGCCTGGACATGATTGAAGATACGCAGTATTTT	CASSLDMIEDTQYF
TRBV11-2	19	TRBD1	NA	TRBJ2-6	TGTGCCAGCATCTCCCCCCGGGACAGGGGCTTGTCTGGGGCCAACGTCCTGACTTTC	CASISPRDRGLSGANVLTF
TRBV11-2	15	NA	NA	TRBJ2-2	TGTGCCAGCAGCCTATCCGTCGCAGGAGCCGGGGAGCTGTTTTTT	CASSLSVAGAGELFF
TRBV4-1	17	TRBD2	NA	TRBJ2-5	TGCGCCAGCAGCCCACTAGCGGGGGTTTCGTTCGGTGAGACCCAGTACTTC	CASSPLAGVSFGETQYF
TRBV2	16	TRBD1	NA	TRBJ2-1	TGTGCCAGCAGCTTCCCGGGACAGTCAACCTACAATGAGCAGTTCTTC	CASSFPGQSTYNEQFF
TRBV4-2	16	TRBD2	NA	TRBJ2-1	TGTGCCAGCAGCCAAGAGCCGGGAGGGCACCACAATGAGCAGTTCTTC	CASSQEPGGHHNEQFF
TRBV3-1	16	NA	once	TRBJ1-1	TGTGCCAGCACCCTAGCCCTAAGAAAAACGGGGACTGAAGCTTTCTTT	CASTLALRKTGTEAFF
TRBV20-1	15	NA	NA	TRBJ1-5	TGCAGTGCTAGGGGGTGGGACGGACGCAATCAGCCCCAGCATTTT	CSARGWDGRNQPQHF
TRBV2	16	NA	NA	TRBJ2-1	TGTGCCAGCAGTCCCCTAGGGGGGAGCTCCTACAATGAGCAGTTCTTC	CASSPLGGSSYNEQFF
TRBV4-1	14	NA	NA	TRBJ1-4	TGCGCCAGCAGCCAAGACAGGGTGCGGGAAAAACTGTTTTTT	CASSQDRVREKLFF
TRBV20-1	11	NA	NA	TRBJ2-5	TGCAGTGGGGGACCACCATCGGCCCAGTACTTC	CSGGPPSAQYF
TRBV30	14	NA	NA	TRBJ2-5	TGTGCCTGGAGTGTTTTACTGATGGAAGAGACCCAGTACTTC	CAWSVLLMEETQYF
TRBV19	13	NA	NA	TRBJ2-1	TGTGCCAGTAGTCCCTTCCGGGGGCGTGAGCAGTTCTTC	CASSPFRGREQFF
TRBV13	14	NA	once	TRBJ2-1	TGTGCCAGCAGCTTAGGTAACTCCTACAATGAGCAGTTCTTC	CASSLGNSYNEQFF
TRBV5-6	15	NA	NA	TRBJ2-2	TGTGCCAGCAGCTTGTTGCGGGGCGTTACCGGGGAGCTGTTTTTT	CASSLLRGVTGELFF
TRBV7-6	15	TRBD1	NA	TRBJ1-1	TGTGCCAGCAGCTTAGGGGCAGGGGGGGTCTCTGAAGCTTTCTTT	CASSLGAGGVSEAFF
TRBV5-4	14	NA	NA	TRBJ1-1	TGTGCCAGCAGCTTGGATGGGTTGAACACTGAAGCTTTCTTT	CASSLDGLNTEAFF
TRBV12-3/TRBV12-4	13	NA	NA	TRBJ2-5	TGTGCCAGCAGTTTAGGCAGTCAAGAGACCCAGTACTTC	CASSLGSQETQYF
TRBV9	14	TRBD1	NA	TRBJ2-5	TGTGCCAGCAGCGGCGGACAGGGGGGAGAGACCCAGTACTTC	CASSGGQGGETQYF
TRBV23-1	13	NA	once	TRBJ2-1	TGCGCCCCACACCGGAGAACCTACAATGAGCAGTTCTTC	CAPHRRTYNEQFF
TRBV4-1	15	TRBD2	NA	TRBJ2-3	TGCGCCAGCAGCCCGCTAGCGGGGGGGCCAGATACGCAGTATTTT	CASSPLAGGPDTQYF
TRBV9	13	NA	NA	TRBJ2-3	TGTGCCAGCAGCGTAGGAGGCCGGGGTACGCAGTATTTT	CASSVGGRGTQYF
TRBV5-4	12	NA	once	TRBJ2-1	TGTGCCAGCAGCCATTCCTACAATGAGCAGTTCTTC	CASSHSYNEQFF
TRBV29-1	17	TRBD2	NA	TRBJ2-5	TGCAGCGTTGAATCGGGACTAGCGGGAGAGAGGGGGGAGACCCAGTACTTC	CSVESGLAGERGETQYF
TRBV9	13	NA	NA	TRBJ2-2	TGTGCCAGCAGCGTAGGAGATTCCGGGGAGCTGTTTTTT	CASSVGDSGELFF
TRBV30	14	NA	once	TRBJ1-2	TGTGCCTGGAGTGTAAACGGTGCAGGGGACGGCTACACCTTC	CAWSVNGAGDGYTF
TRBV30	13	NA	NA	TRBJ1-1	TGTGCCTGGAGTGCTGGGATGGGCACTGAAGCTTTCTTT	CAWSAGMGTEAFF
TRBV25-1	12	NA	NA	TRBJ1-1	TGTGCCAGCAGGGTCATGAACACTGAAGCTTTCTTT	CASRVMNTEAFF
TRBV3-1	17	TRBD2	NA	TRBJ2-3	TGTGCCAGCAGCCACCCCCAAGCGGGAGGGCCTTCAGATACGCAGTATTTT	CASSHPQAGGPSDTQYF
TRBV19	16	TRBD2	NA	TRBJ2-3	TGTGCCAGTAGTATTGGAGCGGGGGCCCATTCAGATACGCAGTATTTT	CASSIGAGAHSDTQYF
TRBV19	15	NA	NA	TRBJ2-3	TGTGCCAGTAGTAGGGTCCAAGAGAGCTTAGATACGCAGTATTTT	CASSRVQESLDTQYF
TRBV9	16	TRBD2	NA	TRBJ2-1	TGTGCCAGCAGCGTAGGTCGGGAGGGCTTTCGCAATGAGCAGTTCTTC	CASSVGREGFRNEQFF
TRBV19	14	NA	once	TRBJ1-5	TGTGCCAGTAGAAACAGGGTAGACAATCAGCCCCAGCATTTT	CASRNRVDNQPQHF
TRBV5-5	16	NA	NA	TRBJ1-2	TGTGCCAGCAGCCCTACTAACCCGGGGCGTAACTATGGCTACACCTTC	CASSPTNPGRNYGYTF
TRBV7-3	17	TRBD1	NA	TRBJ2-3	TGTGCCAGCAGCTTGCGCCCCGACAGGGTAGGCACAGATACGCAGTATTTT	CASSLRPDRVGTDTQYF
TRBV2	16	TRBD2	few	TRBJ2-2	TGTGCCAGCAGTGAAGCCCAGCGGGGGATTACCGGGGAGCTGTTTTTT	CASSEAQRGITGELFF
TRBV5-6	14	NA	NA	TRBJ1-1	TGTGCCAGCAGCCCTGGACTGCCGCGCACTGAAGCTTTCTTT	CASSPGLPRTEAFF
TRBV12-3/TRBV12-4	13	NA	NA	TRBJ1-5	TGTGCCACCACCCCAGGGTTGAGTCAGCCCCAGCATTTT	CATTPGLSQPQHF
TRBV6-5	14	NA	NA	TRBJ2-1	TGTGCCAGCAGCCCCCTACTTGATTACAATGAGCAGTTCTTC	CASSPLLDYNEQFF
TRBV2	13	NA	once	TRBJ1-2	TGTGCCAGCAGTGACGGGGGCGCTTACGGCTACACCTTC	CASSDGGAYGYTF
TRBV12-3/TRBV12-4	13	NA	NA	TRBJ2-5	TGTGCCAGCAACCAGGGACCAGGGAAGACCCAGTACTTC	CASNQGPGKTQYF